A single sample gave rise to the 16 T cell receptor beta chains below, sequenced in a study of blood T cell repertoires in COVID-19. The repertoire was sequenced with immunoSEQ multiplex PCR; TCRdb's copy has only in-frame clones and lacks some. The sample includes approximately 140,000 clones, about nine tenths of them seen just once. Input material: peripheral blood. The receptor source for this set is a man aged 50 to 60 with active or convalescent COVID-19.

J is TRBJ2-3 and V is TRBV4-2, with 12 bases fitting TRBD2. CDR1 is LGHNA, CDR2 YNFKEQ, per germline. Trimming removed 0 bases from V and 6 bases from J; junction bases left unmatched: 7. The CDR3 sequence is 17 residues long. CDR3 amino acids: CASSQEGTSGSKDTQYF. In DNA form, the CDR3 reads TGTGCCAGCAGCCAAGAGGGGACTAGCGGGTCGAAGGATACGCAGTATTTT.

V usage is TRBV29-1 and J usage is TRBJ1-4; D is unclear. CDR1 is SQVTM, CDR2 ANQGSEA, per germline. The CDR3 sequence is 13 residues long. With 6 bases removed from V and 5 bases from J, the gap between germline ends came to 13 bases. In nucleotides, the CDR3 is TGCAGCGTCCGAGGAACGCACAATGAAAAACTGTTTTTT. Its protein is CSVRGTHNEKLFF.

The gene calls are TRBV6-5 and TRBJ1-1; 8 bases map to TRBD1. This CDR3 region has 14 residues. Germline CDR1 reads MNHEY; CDR2 reads SVGAGI. After removal of 6 bases from V and 1 base from J, the junction contained 4 bases not matched to a gene. CDR3 amino acids: CASRDRVRNTEAFF. DNA for the CDR3: TGTGCCAGCAGGGACAGGGTAAGGAACACTGAAGCTTTCTTT.

The CDR3 sequence is CASSYSKRLAGGVYEQYF. Here the CDR3 DNA reads TGTGCCAGCAGTTACTCGAAGCGACTAGCGGGAGGGGTCTACGAGCAGTACTTC. V is TRBV6-2 or TRBV6-3 and J is TRBJ2-7; 14 nucleotides match TRBD2. Germline loops: CDR1 MNHEY, CDR2 SVGEGT. The CDR3 has 18 residues. The V gene end was trimmed by 0 bases and the J gene end by 3 bases; junction bases not matched to a gene: 7.

V gene TRBV12-3 or TRBV12-4 combines with J gene TRBJ1-1; D perhaps matches TRBD1 (5 bases). Trimming removed 8 bases at V and 4 bases at J, with 8 bases between. The CDR3 spans 11 residues. CDR3 DNA sequence: TGTGCCAGCTGGGGGGGCACTGAAGCTTTCTTT. Its protein product is CASWGGTEAFF.

The chain employs TRBV18 and TRBJ2-4, with TRBD2 matching over 15 bases. This CDR3 has 21 residues. Germline V gene lookup returns CDR1 KGHSH and CDR2 LQKENI. V dropped 0 bases and J dropped 3; count of bases not matched to a gene: 12. CDR3 DNA: TGTGCCAGCTCACCACCATCACCGGGACTAGCGGGAGGAATATACAAAAACATTCAGTACTTC. This gives the protein CASSPPSPGLAGGIYKNIQYF. Looking up the rest from reference TRBV18 and TRBJ2-4 gives the full variable domain: NAGVMQNPRHLVRRRGQEARLRCSPMKGHSHVYWYRQLPEEGLKFMVYLQKENIIDESGMPKERFSAEFPKEGPSILRIQQVVRGDSAAYFCASSPPSPGLAGGIYKNIQYFGAGTRLSVL.

This clone appeared a single time. The gene calls are TRBV7-9 and TRBJ2-2; the D gene is possibly TRBD1 (6 bases). Trimming removed 5 bases from V and 3 bases from J, with 10 bases in between. The CDR3 spans 14 residues. Germline V gives CDR1 SEHNR, CDR2 FQNEAQ (reference sequence). In nucleotides, the CDR3 is TGTGCCAGCAGCCCAGGGGTGGACACCGGGGAGCTGTTTTTT. Protein sequence: CASSPGVDTGELFF.

This clone occurred once. J is TRBJ2-1 and V is TRBV9; TRBD2 agrees at 11 bases. In germline, CDR1 is SGDLS, CDR2 YYNGEE. The CDR3 extends over 13 amino acids. Trimming removed 4 bases from V and 10 bases from J; junction bases left unmatched: 4. CDR3 region: CASSTGLAGEQFF. CDR3 DNA sequence: TGTGCCAGCAGCACTGGACTAGCGGGCGAGCAGTTCTTC.

This clone was detected a few times. V usage is TRBV2 and J usage is TRBJ1-5; a possible D gene is TRBD1 (5 bases). Germline V gives CDR1 SNHLY, CDR2 FYNNEI. Deletions cut 6 bases from V and 5 bases from J, with 17 bases between. This CDR3 has 15 amino acids. The CDR3 loop reads CASRDSQGGHQPQHF. In DNA, the CDR3 is TGTGCCAGCAGGGACTCGCAGGGAGGCCATCAGCCCCAGCATTTT.

A word on this clone: One end of the junction does not line up with germline, which may come from a read error. The chain links TRBV2 to TRBJ1-1, with 7 bases identical to TRBD1. The CDR3 runs to 13 residues. The V gene's germline CDR1 is SNHLY and CDR2 FYNNEI. The CDR3 here is CASREGQALGAFF. The CDR3 nucleotides read TGTGCCAGCAGGGAAGGACAGGCACTTGGAGCTTTCTTT.

This chain links TRBV11-2 with TRBJ2-7, with 9 positions matching TRBD1. The CDR3 totals 14 residues. Germline V gene data show CDR1 as SGHAT and CDR2 as FQNNGV. V dropped 5 bases and J dropped 2; count of bases not matched to a gene: 4. The CDR3 region has the DNA TGTGCCAGCAGCCCCGACAGGGGGGCCTACGAGCAGTACTTC. Translated: CASSPDRGAYEQYF.

This clone appeared a single time. The V call is TRBV13, the J call TRBJ1-2; 10 bases line up with TRBD1. The J segment lost 2 bases and the V segment lost 2 bases, leaving 8 bases of the junction unmatched. This CDR3 contains 17 residues. Germline V gene data show CDR1 as PRHDT and CDR2 as FYEKMQ (reference sequence). In DNA form, the CDR3 reads TGTGCCAGCAGCTTACGAGGGACAGGGGCAGCAAACTATGGCTACACCTTC. Residues: CASSLRGTGAANYGYTF.

V gene TRBV5-1 combines with J gene TRBJ2-1; tentative D call: TRBD2 (5 bases). CDR1 and CDR2 from the germline V gene are SGHRS and YFSETQ. The CDR3 length is 15 residues. The germline V and J ends were trimmed by 0 bases and 0 bases, with 7 bases remaining between them. The CDR3 loop reads CASSLERGSYNEQFF. The CDR3 DNA reads TGCGCCAGCAGCTTGGAACGGGGCTCCTACAATGAGCAGTTCTTC.

The rearrangement joins TRBV18 to TRBJ2-2; D perhaps matches TRBD2 (5 bases). CDR3 size: 17 residues. CDR1 is KGHSH and CDR2 is LQKENI in the germline V gene. With 4 bases removed from V and 4 bases from J, the gap between germline ends came to 19 bases. The CDR3 loop reads CASSLHGPGAGTGELFF. CDR3 DNA: TGTGCCAGCTCACTCCATGGCCCGGGCGCGGGCACCGGGGAGCTGTTTTTT.

V is TRBV27 and J is TRBJ1-1, with D perhaps TRBD1 (6 bases). In germline, CDR1 is MNHEY, CDR2 SMNVEV (reference sequence). Trimming took 7 bases from V and 7 from J, leaving 16 bases between them. The CDR3 has 13 amino acids. The DNA of the CDR3 is TGTGCCAGCACACCCAGGGGCTCAAATGAAGCTTTCTTT. Its translation: CASTPRGSNEAFF.

The gene calls are TRBV6-5 and TRBJ2-1, with 14 bases aligning to TRBD2. The CDR3 is 14 residues long. V shed 7 bases and J 6 bases; nucleotides not matched to a gene: 2. The germline V gene encodes CDR1 MNHEY and CDR2 SVGAGI. DNA of the CDR3: TGTGCCAGCAAGACTAGCGGGAGGGGCAATGAGCAGTTCTTC. Translating gives CASKTSGRGNEQFF.